These T cell receptor beta chains were read from a single sample in a study of OX40 agonist ivuxolimab in advanced cancers. Generated by immunoSEQ multiplex PCR, the TCRdb table keeps only in-frame clones and is missing some. The sample has under 30,000 clones; roughly 84% are singletons. The sequencing used CD4+ or CD8+ T cells sorted from blood, collected in a trial of the OX40 agonist ivuxolimab. These receptors were taken from an adult with an advanced solid tumor such as melanoma, head and neck, liver or kidney cancer. CDR3s include the opening cysteine and the closing phenylalanine or tryptophan. Fields, in order: clone size, J gene, D gene, V gene, CDR3 DNA, CDR3 protein. A D gene is named only where the DNA matches it firmly. Size is stated for part of the rows, as once, few or many counts, or as a class when the clone is expanded.

-,TRBJ2-2,TRBD1,TRBV27,TGTGCCAGCAGGTGGCCGGGACAGGGGTCCACCGGGGAGCTGTTTTTT,CASRWPGQGSTGELFF
-,TRBJ1-2,TRBD1,TRBV9,TGTGCCAGCAGCTTCAGGACAGGCGCTAACTATGGCTACACCTTC,CASSFRTGANYGYTF
-,TRBJ2-7,TRBD1,TRBV11-3,TGTGCCAGCAGCCCAGATAGGGGGTGGGACAGGAGATACGAGCAGTACTTC,CASSPDRGWDRRYEQYF
-,TRBJ2-1,-,TRBV18,TGTGCCAGCTCCCACCGCAGAGGGGGGGGCACCTACAATGAGCAGTTCTTC,CASSHRRGGGTYNEQFF
-,TRBJ1-1,-,TRBV19,TGTGCCAGTAGTATCACCGTGAACACTGAAGCTTTCTTT,CASSITVNTEAFF
-,TRBJ1-2,TRBD1,TRBV29-1,TGCAGCGTTGTTTTGATTGGGGACGGCGGGACAGTCAACTATGGCTACACCTTC,CSVVLIGDGGTVNYGYTF
once,TRBJ2-7,-,TRBV10-3,TGTGCCATCAGTTATCAGGGGTACGAGCAGTACTTC,CAISYQGYEQYF
-,TRBJ1-1,-,TRBV6-4,TGTGCCAGCAGCGCAGGGAGTGACACTGAAGCTTTCTTT,CASSAGSDTEAFF
-,TRBJ2-1,-,TRBV4-1,TGCGCCAGCAGCCAAGATGGCCTTAGGGCTGAGCAGTTCTTC,CASSQDGLRAEQFF
-,TRBJ2-7,-,TRBV7-3,TGTGCCAGCAGGGTTTCGTCCTACGAGCAGTACTTC,CASRVSSYEQYF
-,TRBJ2-5,TRBD1,TRBV5-6,TGTGCCAGCAGCTTGATATCGGACAGGGCAAAGACCCAGTACTTC,CASSLISDRAKTQYF
-,TRBJ2-5,-,TRBV11-2,TGTGCCAGCAGCTTAGATGTTTATGGGCTTGAAGGGGAGACCCAGTACTTC,CASSLDVYGLEGETQYF
-,TRBJ2-7,-,TRBV27,TGTGCCAGCAGTTTAGCCGGGTCCTACGAGCAGTACTTC,CASSLAGSYEQYF
-,TRBJ2-1,-,TRBV14,TGTGCCAGCAGCGGCAGCTCCTACAATGAGCAGTTCTTC,CASSGSSYNEQFF
-,TRBJ2-7,TRBD1,TRBV4-3,TGCGCCAGCAGCCCGACAGGGGGAGGCTACGAGCAGTACTTC,CASSPTGGGYEQYF
-,TRBJ1-2,TRBD1,TRBV18,TGTGCCAGCTCAACAGACAGGGGGAATGGCTACACCTTC,CASSTDRGNGYTF
-,TRBJ2-3,TRBD2,TRBV7-8,TGTGCCAGCGGACTAGCGGGGGGGCCAGATACGCAGTATTTT,CASGLAGGPDTQYF
once,TRBJ1-4,-,TRBV4-3,TGCGCCAGCAGCCAGGCCTTTACTGTGAACCCTGAAAAACTGTTTTTT,CASSQAFTVNPEKLFF
-,TRBJ2-1,-,TRBV27,TGTGCCAGCAGTTTATTAAGCCGGACGGGGAACAATGAGCAGTTCTTC,CASSLLSRTGNNEQFF
once,TRBJ2-2,TRBD1,TRBV4-3,TGCGCCAGCAGCCAAGCAGGGGGTACGAACACCGGGGAGCTGTTTTTT,CASSQAGGTNTGELFF
-,TRBJ1-1,-,TRBV5-4,TGTGCCAGCAATCCACAGGGTAACACTGAAGCTTTCTTT,CASNPQGNTEAFF
-,TRBJ2-7,-,TRBV6-6,TGTGCCAGCAGTTACTCGAGCAGCTACGAGCAGTACTTC,CASSYSSSYEQYF
-,TRBJ1-1,-,TRBV5-7,TGTGCCAGCAGCTTGTTGTTGTTCACTGAAGCTTTCTTT,CASSLLLFTEAFF
-,TRBJ1-5,TRBD1,TRBV7-6,TGTGCCAGCAGCTTAGTAGGGGGGACAGGGGCCTTTTTTCAGCCCCAGCATTTT,CASSLVGGTGAFFQPQHF
few,TRBJ2-7,-,TRBV6-1,TGTGCCAGCAGTGAAGGATGGTCCTACGAGCAGTACTTC,CASSEGWSYEQYF
-,TRBJ2-7,-,TRBV5-6,TGTGCCAGCAGCTTGGTTAGGGCGAATGAGCAGTACTTC,CASSLVRANEQYF
-,TRBJ2-1,-,TRBV11-1,TGTGCCAGCAACTATGATATCTCGAGCTCCTACAATGAGCAGTTCTTC,CASNYDISSSYNEQFF
medium-sized,TRBJ1-2,-,TRBV15,TGTGCCACCAGCTCGCAGGTGATATCGCAGGTTGCCTATGGCTACACCTTC,CATSSQVISQVAYGYTF
-,TRBJ1-5,TRBD1,TRBV5-1,TGCGCCAGCAGCTTTGGGACAGGGAATCAGCCCCAGCATTTT,CASSFGTGNQPQHF
-,TRBJ1-5,-,TRBV19,TGTGCCAGTAGAGGGCAGGGAAAGCCCCAGCATTTT,CASRGQGKPQHF
-,TRBJ1-5,-,TRBV19,TGTGCCAGTAGTTTCGGCCTCAATCAGCCCCAGCATTTT,CASSFGLNQPQHF
-,TRBJ2-1,-,TRBV6-5,TGTGCCAGCAGTTACTCGTCAAGCTCCTACAATGAGCAGTTCTTC,CASSYSSSSYNEQFF
-,TRBJ2-1,TRBD2,TRBV9,TGTGCCAGCAGCGTAGGGACTAGCGGGGGGGTTTACAATGAGCAGTTCTTC,CASSVGTSGGVYNEQFF
-,TRBJ1-6,TRBD1,TRBV16,TGTGCCAGCAGCCAATCTGGGACAGCCATACCACCCCTCCACTTT,CASSQSGTAIPPLHF
-,TRBJ1-1,-,TRBV7-9,TGTGCCAGCAGTTTGAGGTACCCAGACCACACTGAAGCTTTCTTT,CASSLRYPDHTEAFF
-,TRBJ1-1,TRBD1,TRBV7-9,TGTGCCAGCTGGACAGGGGAAGCTTTCTTT,CASWTGEAFF
-,TRBJ1-2,-,TRBV4-1,TGCGCCAGCAGCCAAGCAAACCGCCGGGAGGGCTACACCTTC,CASSQANRREGYTF
-,TRBJ1-3,-,TRBV25-1,TGTGCCAGCACCAGGGCTGGAAACACCATATATTTT,CASTRAGNTIYF
once,TRBJ1-4,-,TRBV7-9,TGTGCCAGCAGCTTAGGGGCCAGTGAAAAACTGTTTTTT,CASSLGASEKLFF
-,TRBJ2-2,TRBD2,TRBV13,TGTGCCAGCAGCTTAATGACTAGCGGGGACGCGAACACCGGGGAGCTGTTTTTT,CASSLMTSGDANTGELFF
-,TRBJ2-3,TRBD2,TRBV7-2,TGTGCCAGCAGCCCGGGGCTGCGGGGGGGGCGGGAAGATACGCAGTATTTT,CASSPGLRGGREDTQYF
few,TRBJ2-2,-,TRBV11-2,TGTGCCAGCAGCGTAACAGGGTACACCGGGGAGCTGTTTTTT,CASSVTGYTGELFF
-,TRBJ1-5,-,TRBV15,TGTGCCACCAGCAGAGACCGAGAGGCTGAGCCCCAGCATTTT,CATSRDREAEPQHF
-,TRBJ2-7,-,TRBV6-6,TGTGCCAGCAGTTATGGAAAATTTCCCTACGAGCAGTACTTC,CASSYGKFPYEQYF
-,TRBJ1-2,-,TRBV5-1,TGCGCCAGCAGCTCAGGGTCCGGCTACACCTTC,CASSSGSGYTF
-,TRBJ2-7,-,TRBV28,TGTGCCAGCAGTTTAACGCAGGGGCTGCCCTACGAGCAGTACTTC,CASSLTQGLPYEQYF
-,TRBJ2-1,-,TRBV7-3,TGTGCCAGCAGCACCGTCGCGGGGAGTTACAATGAGCAGTTCTTC,CASSTVAGSYNEQFF
-,TRBJ2-3,-,TRBV15,TGTGCCACCAGCAGAGATCGAGATACGCAGTATTTT,CATSRDRDTQYF
-,TRBJ2-3,TRBD2,TRBV5-4,TGTGCCAGCAGCTTGTGGGGGGGACGACACACAGATACGCAGTATTTT,CASSLWGGRHTDTQYF
-,TRBJ2-3,-,TRBV2,TGTGCCAGCAGTGAACAGGGTCCAGATACGCAGTATTTT,CASSEQGPDTQYF
-,TRBJ2-7,-,TRBV9,TGTGCCAGCAGCGTAGTGGTGGGCGACGAGCAGTACTTC,CASSVVVGDEQYF
-,TRBJ2-1,TRBD2,TRBV7-6,TGTGCCAGCAGCTCCGGGACTAGCGGGGCCTACAATGAGCAGTTCTTC,CASSSGTSGAYNEQFF
-,TRBJ2-7,-,TRBV5-6,TGTGCCAGCAGCTTGGCCACAGGGTCCTACGAGCAGTACTTC,CASSLATGSYEQYF
-,TRBJ1-6,TRBD1,TRBV6-1,TGTGCCAGCAGTGAAGAGGGGGCAGGGTTTTCACCCCTCCACTTT,CASSEEGAGFSPLHF
-,TRBJ2-3,TRBD2,TRBV4-3,TGCGCCAGCAGCCAAGCGGTCGGCGGGGGGGCAGATACGCAGTATTTT,CASSQAVGGGADTQYF
few,TRBJ2-3,-,TRBV6-5,TGTGCCAGCAGATCCCCCCTGGGGGCCTTTACGCAGTATTTT,CASRSPLGAFTQYF